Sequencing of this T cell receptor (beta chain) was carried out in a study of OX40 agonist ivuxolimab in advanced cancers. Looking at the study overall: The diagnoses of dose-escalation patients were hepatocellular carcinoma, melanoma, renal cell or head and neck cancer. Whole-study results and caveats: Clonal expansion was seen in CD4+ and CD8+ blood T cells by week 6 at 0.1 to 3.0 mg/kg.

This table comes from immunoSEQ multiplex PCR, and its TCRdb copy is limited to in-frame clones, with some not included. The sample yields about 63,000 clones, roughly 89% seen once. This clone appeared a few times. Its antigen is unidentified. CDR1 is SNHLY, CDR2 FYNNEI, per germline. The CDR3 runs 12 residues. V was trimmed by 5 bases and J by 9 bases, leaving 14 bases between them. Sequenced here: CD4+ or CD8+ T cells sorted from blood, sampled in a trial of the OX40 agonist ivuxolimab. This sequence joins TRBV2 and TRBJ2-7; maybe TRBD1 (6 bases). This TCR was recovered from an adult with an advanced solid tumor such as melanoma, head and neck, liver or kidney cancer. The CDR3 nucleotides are TGTGCCAGCAGTAACAGGGAGTCGGTGCAGTACTTC. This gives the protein CASSNRESVQYF. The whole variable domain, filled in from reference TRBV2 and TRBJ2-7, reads EPEVTQTPSHQVTQMGQEVILRCVPISNHLYFYWYRQILGQKVEFLVSFYNNEISEKSEIFDDQFSVERPDGSNFTLKIRSTKLEDSAMYFCASSNRESVQYFGPGTRLTVT.